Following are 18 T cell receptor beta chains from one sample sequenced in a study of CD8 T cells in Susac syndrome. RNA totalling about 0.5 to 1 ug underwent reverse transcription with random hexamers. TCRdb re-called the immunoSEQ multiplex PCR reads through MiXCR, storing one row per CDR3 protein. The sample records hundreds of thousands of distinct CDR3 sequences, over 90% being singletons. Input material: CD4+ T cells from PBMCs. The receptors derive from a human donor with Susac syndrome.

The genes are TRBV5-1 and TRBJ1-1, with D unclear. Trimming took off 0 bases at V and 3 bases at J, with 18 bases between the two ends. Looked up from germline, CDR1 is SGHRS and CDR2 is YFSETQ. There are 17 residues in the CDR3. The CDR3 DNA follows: TGCGCCAGCAGCTTGGCCTTTATGGCCGGGTGGGACACTGAAGCTTTCTTT. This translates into CASSLAFMAGWDTEAFF. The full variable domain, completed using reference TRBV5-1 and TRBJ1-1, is KAGVTQTPRYLIKTRGQQVTLSCSPISGHRSVSWYQQTPGQGLQFLFEYFSETQRNKGNFPGRFSGRQFSNSRSEMNVSTLELGDSALYLCASSLAFMAGWDTEAFFGQGTRLTVV.

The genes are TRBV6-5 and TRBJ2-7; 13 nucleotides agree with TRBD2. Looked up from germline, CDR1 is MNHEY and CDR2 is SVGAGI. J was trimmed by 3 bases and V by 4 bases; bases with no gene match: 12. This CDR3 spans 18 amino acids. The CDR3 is CASSLRVLAGGPGYEQYF. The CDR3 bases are TGTGCCAGCAGTTTAAGGGTACTAGCGGGGGGGCCTGGCTACGAGCAGTACTTC.

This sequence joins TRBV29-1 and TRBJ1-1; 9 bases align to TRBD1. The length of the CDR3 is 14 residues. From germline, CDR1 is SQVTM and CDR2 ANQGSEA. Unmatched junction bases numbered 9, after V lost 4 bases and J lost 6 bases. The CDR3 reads CSVGRGQGGSEAFF. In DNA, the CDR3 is TGCAGCGTTGGACGGGGACAGGGCGGTTCTGAAGCTTTCTTT.

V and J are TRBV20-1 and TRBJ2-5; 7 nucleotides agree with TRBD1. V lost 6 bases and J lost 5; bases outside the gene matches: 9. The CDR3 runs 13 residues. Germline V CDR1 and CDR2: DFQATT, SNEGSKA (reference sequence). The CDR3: CSALHLRGETQYF. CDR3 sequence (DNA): TGCAGTGCCCTCCATCTCAGGGGGGAGACCCAGTACTTC.

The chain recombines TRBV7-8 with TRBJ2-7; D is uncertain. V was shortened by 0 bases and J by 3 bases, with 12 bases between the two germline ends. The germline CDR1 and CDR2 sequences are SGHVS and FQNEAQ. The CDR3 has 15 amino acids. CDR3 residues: CASSLATGQLYEQYF. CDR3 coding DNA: TGTGCCAGCAGCTTAGCGACTGGGCAGCTCTACGAGCAGTACTTC.

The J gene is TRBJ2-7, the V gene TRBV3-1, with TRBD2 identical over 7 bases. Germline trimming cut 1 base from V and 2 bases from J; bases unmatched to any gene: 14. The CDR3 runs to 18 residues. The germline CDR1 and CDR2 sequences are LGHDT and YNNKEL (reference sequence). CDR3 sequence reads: CASSQGDSGLAVPYEQYF. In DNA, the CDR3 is TGTGCCAGCAGCCAAGGGGACTCTGGCCTAGCGGTACCCTACGAGCAGTACTTC.

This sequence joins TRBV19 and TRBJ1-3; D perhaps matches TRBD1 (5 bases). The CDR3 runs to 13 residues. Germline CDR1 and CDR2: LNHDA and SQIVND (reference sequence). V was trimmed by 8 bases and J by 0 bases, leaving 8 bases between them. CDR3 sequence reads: CASGTDSGNTIYF. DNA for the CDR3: TGTGCCAGTGGGACCGACTCTGGAAACACCATATATTTT.

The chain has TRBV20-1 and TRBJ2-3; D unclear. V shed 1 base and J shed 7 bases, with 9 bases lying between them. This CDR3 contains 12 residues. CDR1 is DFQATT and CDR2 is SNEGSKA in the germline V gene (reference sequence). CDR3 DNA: TGCAGTGCTAGAGTCAAGGAGTATACGCAGTATTTT. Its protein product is CSARVKEYTQYF.

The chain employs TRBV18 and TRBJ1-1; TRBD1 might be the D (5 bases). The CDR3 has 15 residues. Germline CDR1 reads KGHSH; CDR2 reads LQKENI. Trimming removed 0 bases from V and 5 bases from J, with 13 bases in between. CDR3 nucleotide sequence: TGTGCCAGCTCACCACCCACCGGGGGGAGTACTGAAGCTTTCTTT. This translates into CASSPPTGGSTEAFF.

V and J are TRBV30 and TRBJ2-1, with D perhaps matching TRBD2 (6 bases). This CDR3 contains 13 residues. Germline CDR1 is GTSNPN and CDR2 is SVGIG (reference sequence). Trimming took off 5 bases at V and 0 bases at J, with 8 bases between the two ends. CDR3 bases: TGTGCCTGGGCGGGGTTCTCCTACAATGAGCAGTTCTTC. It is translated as CAWAGFSYNEQFF.

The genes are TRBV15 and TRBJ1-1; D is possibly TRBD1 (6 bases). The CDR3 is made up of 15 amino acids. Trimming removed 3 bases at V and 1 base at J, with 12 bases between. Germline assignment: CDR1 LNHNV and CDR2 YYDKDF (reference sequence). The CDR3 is CATSSGEGGNTEAFF. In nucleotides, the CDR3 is TGTGCCACCAGCAGCGGTGAGGGGGGGAACACTGAAGCTTTCTTT.

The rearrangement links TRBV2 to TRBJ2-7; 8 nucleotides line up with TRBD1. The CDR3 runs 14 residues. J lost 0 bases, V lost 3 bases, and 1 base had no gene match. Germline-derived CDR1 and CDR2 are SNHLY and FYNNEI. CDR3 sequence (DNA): TGTGCCAGCAGTGACGGGACAGGCTCCTACGAGCAGTACTTC. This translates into CASSDGTGSYEQYF.

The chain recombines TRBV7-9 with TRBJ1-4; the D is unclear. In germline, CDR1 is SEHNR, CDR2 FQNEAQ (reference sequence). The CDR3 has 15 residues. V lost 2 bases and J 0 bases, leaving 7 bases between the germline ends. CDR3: CASSLLRPTNEKLFF. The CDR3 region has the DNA TGTGCCAGCAGCTTACTCAGGCCAACTAATGAAAAACTGTTTTTT.

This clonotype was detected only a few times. The CDR3 DNA reads as TGTGCCAGCAGAGGCACCGGGGAGCTGTTTTTT. This codes for CASRGTGELFF. The chain is built from TRBV25-1 and TRBJ2-2; D is unclear. V gave up 6 bases and J gave up 4 bases, with 3 bases separating them. Germline assignment: CDR1 MGHDK and CDR2 SYGVNS. The CDR3 length is 11 residues.

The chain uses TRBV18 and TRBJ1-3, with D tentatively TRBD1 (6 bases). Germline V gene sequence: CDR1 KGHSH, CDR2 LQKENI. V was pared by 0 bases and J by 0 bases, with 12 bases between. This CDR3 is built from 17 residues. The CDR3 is CASSPPTGALSGNTIYF. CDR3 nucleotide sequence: TGTGCCAGCTCACCACCGACAGGAGCCCTCTCTGGAAACACCATATATTTT.

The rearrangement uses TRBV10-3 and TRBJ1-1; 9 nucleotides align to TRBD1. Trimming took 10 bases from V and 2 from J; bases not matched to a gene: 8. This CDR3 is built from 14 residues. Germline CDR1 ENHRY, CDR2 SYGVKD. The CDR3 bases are TGTGCCACTCGGGACAGGGAAGGTAACACTGAAGCTTTCTTT. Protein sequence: CATRDREGNTEAFF.

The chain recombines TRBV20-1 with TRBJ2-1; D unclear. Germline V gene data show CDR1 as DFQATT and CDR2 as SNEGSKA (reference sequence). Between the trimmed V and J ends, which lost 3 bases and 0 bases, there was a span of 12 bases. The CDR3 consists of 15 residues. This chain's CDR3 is CSASLLTTSYNEQFF. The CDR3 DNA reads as TGCAGTGCTAGTCTGCTCACCACCTCCTACAATGAGCAGTTCTTC.

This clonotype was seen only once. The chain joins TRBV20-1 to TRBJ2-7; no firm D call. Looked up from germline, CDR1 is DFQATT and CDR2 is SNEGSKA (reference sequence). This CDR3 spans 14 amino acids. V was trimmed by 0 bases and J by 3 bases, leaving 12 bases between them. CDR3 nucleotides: TGCAGTGCTAGAGATAATCGGCCTAACTACGAGCAGTACTTC. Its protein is CSARDNRPNYEQYF.